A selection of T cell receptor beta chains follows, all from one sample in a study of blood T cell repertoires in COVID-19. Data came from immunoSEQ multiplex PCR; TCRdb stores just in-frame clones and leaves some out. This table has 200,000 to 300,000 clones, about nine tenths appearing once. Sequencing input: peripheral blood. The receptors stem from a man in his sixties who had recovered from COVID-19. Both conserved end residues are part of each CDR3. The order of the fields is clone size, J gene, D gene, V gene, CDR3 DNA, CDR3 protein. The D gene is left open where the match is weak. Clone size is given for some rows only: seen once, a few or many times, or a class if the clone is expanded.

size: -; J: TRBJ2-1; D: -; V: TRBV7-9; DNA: TGTGCCAGCAGCTTAATCGACAGCTACAATGAGCAGTTCTTC; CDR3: CASSLIDSYNEQFF
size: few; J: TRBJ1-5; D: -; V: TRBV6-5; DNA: TGTGCCAGCAGTCCGGACAGATATAGCAATCAGCCCCAGCATTTT; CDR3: CASSPDRYSNQPQHF
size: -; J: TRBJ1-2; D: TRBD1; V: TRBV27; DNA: TGTGCCAGCAGTCCTCCGGGACAGGGGCACAGCCGCTATGGCTACACCTTC; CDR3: CASSPPGQGHSRYGYTF
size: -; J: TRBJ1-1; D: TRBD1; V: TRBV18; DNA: TGTGCCAGCGCGGGACAGGGAGGGGGCACTGAAGCTTTCTTT; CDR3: CASAGQGGGTEAFF
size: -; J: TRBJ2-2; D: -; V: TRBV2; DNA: TGTGCCAGCACCCAGGGGACCGGGGAGCTGTTTTTT; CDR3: CASTQGTGELFF
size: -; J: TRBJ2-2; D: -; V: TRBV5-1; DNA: TGCGCCACTCACCCCGGACAGACCAACACCGGGGAGCTGTTTTTT; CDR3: CATHPGQTNTGELFF
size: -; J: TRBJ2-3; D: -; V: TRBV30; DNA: TGTGCCTGGAGTGTACTGGGCCAGGGCACAGATACGCAGTATTTT; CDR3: CAWSVLGQGTDTQYF
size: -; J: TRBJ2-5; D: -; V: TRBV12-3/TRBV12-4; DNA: TGTGCCAGCAGTACGAGGGTTCCAGAGACCCAGTACTTC; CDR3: CASSTRVPETQYF
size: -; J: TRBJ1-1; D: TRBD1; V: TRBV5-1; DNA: TGCGCCAGCAGCTTGGGTAACAGGGGATCCACTGAAGCTTTCTTT; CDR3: CASSLGNRGSTEAFF
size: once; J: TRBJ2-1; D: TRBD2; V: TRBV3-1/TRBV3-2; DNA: TGTGCCAGCAGCCCCCTGGGAACCAGCGGGGGGGCAGTTGAGCAGTTCTTC; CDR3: CASSPLGTSGGAVEQFF
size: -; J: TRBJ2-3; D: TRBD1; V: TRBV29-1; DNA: TGCAGCGTTGATCGGGGACAGGGGCTAGATACGCAGTATTTT; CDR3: CSVDRGQGLDTQYF
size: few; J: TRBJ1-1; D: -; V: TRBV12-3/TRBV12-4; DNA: TGTGCCAGCAATCTATGGAACACTGAAGCTTTCTTT; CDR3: CASNLWNTEAFF
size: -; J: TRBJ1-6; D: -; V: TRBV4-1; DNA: TGCGCCAGCAGCCAAGTCGTCTCAGGGTCTTATAATTCACCCCTCCACTTT; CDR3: CASSQVVSGSYNSPLHF
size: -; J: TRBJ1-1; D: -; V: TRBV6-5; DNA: TGTGCCAGCGGAAGGGAGGGTACTGAAGCTTTCTTT; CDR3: CASGREGTEAFF
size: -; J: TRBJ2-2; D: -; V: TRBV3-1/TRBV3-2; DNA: TGTGCCAGCAGCCAAGTAGTTCCAGGACAGCAGGACACCGGGGAGCTGTTTTTT; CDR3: CASSQVVPGQQDTGELFF
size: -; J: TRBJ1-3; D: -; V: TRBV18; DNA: TGTGCCAGCTCCCCGAGCTCTGGAAACACCATATATTTT; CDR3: CASSPSSGNTIYF
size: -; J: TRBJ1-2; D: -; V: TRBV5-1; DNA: TGCGCCAGCAGCTTGGCCCCCAAGGAGGTCTATGGCTACACCTTC; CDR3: CASSLAPKEVYGYTF
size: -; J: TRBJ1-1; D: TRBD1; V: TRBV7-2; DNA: TGTGCCAGCAGCCCAAGGCCCGGGACAGGGGGCAAAAACACTGAAGCTTTCTTT; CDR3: CASSPRPGTGGKNTEAFF
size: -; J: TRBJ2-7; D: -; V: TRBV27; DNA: TGTGCCAGCAGTCCCAATAGACTAGGGACCCTCTACGAGCAGTACTTC; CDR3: CASSPNRLGTLYEQYF
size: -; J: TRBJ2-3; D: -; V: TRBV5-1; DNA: TGCGCCAGCAGCCTACTAGGGTCGTATGCAGATACGCAGTATTTT; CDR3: CASSLLGSYADTQYF
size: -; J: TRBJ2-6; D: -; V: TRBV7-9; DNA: TGTGCCAGCAGCTTGAGTGGCTCTGGGGCCAACGTCCTGACTTTC; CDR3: CASSLSGSGANVLTF
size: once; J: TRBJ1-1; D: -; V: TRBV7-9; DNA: TGTGCCAGCAGCTCAAAAAAGGCAGGGGTTCGAGCTTTCTTT; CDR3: CASSSKKAGVRAFF
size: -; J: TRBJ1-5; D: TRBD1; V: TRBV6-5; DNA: TGTGCCAGCAGGGGGGACAGGGGTACCAATCAGCCCCAGCATTTT; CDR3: CASRGDRGTNQPQHF
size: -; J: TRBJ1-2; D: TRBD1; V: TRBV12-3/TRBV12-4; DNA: TGTGCCAGCAGCTCGGGACAGGGCAACGGCTACACCTTC; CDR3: CASSSGQGNGYTF
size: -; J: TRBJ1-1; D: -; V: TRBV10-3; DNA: TGTGCCACAGGACAGAACATGAACACTGAAGCTTTCTTT; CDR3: CATGQNMNTEAFF
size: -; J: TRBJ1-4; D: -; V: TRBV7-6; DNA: TGTGCCAGCAGCCGGGGGGGATCAGCTGAAAAACTGTTTTTT; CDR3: CASSRGGSAEKLFF
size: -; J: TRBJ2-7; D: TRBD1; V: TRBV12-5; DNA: TGTGCTAGTGGCCCCGGACAGGGAGACTACGAGCAGTACTTC; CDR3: CASGPGQGDYEQYF
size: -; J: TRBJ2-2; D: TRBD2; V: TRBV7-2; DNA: TGTGCCAGCAGTCCCTGGTTCCAGCGGGGGGGCATCGGGGAGCTGTTTTTT; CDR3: CASSPWFQRGGIGELFF
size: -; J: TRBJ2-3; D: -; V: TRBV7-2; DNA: TGTGCCAGCAGCACAGGGATTAGCACAGATACGCAGTATTTT; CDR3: CASSTGISTDTQYF
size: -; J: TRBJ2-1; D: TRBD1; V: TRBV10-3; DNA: TGTGCCATCACCACCGGACAGGGAAGCGTGAGTGAGCAGTTCTTC; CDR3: CAITTGQGSVSEQFF
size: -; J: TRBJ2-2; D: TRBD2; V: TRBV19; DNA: TGTGCCAGTAGTATCGGACTAGCGGGTATAAACACCGGGGAGCTGTTTTTT; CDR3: CASSIGLAGINTGELFF
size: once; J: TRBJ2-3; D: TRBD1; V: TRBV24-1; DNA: TGTGCCACCAGTGATTTAGGGCAGGGGGCACGAGATACGCAGTATTTT; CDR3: CATSDLGQGARDTQYF